The clone carrying this TCR beta chain was picked up a small number of times. Germline loops: CDR1 SGHRS, CDR2 YFSETQ. The CDR3 is made up of 14 amino acids. Between the trimmed V and J ends, which lost 1 base and 2 bases, there was a span of 9 bases. Regarding time point: newly diagnosed GD, antithyroid drugs for less than 3 months. The TCR library was prepared using RNA isolated from PBMCs. The source of the sample is a study of regulatory T cells in long-lasting Graves disease. CDR3-region Arm-PCR and iRepertoire HTBI primers produced the TCR beta libraries. In TCRdb, the multiplex PCR reads were re-called with MiXCR into one record per CDR3 protein. The table lists about 500,000 distinct CDR3 sequences, roughly 15% of them singletons. These same records also appear under a second study, on T cells in Graves' hyperthyroidism and ophthalmopathy.

V and J are TRBV5-1 and TRBJ1-1, with D unresolved. The sample in question was peripheral blood mononuclear cells (PBMCs), obtained at new diagnosis, from a patient treated with antithyroid drugs. The sequence derives from a man in his forties or fifties with Graves disease. In nucleotides, the CDR3 is TGCGCCAGCAGCTTGCTTCCACCCAACACTGAAGCTTTCTTT. It is translated as CASSLLPPNTEAFF.